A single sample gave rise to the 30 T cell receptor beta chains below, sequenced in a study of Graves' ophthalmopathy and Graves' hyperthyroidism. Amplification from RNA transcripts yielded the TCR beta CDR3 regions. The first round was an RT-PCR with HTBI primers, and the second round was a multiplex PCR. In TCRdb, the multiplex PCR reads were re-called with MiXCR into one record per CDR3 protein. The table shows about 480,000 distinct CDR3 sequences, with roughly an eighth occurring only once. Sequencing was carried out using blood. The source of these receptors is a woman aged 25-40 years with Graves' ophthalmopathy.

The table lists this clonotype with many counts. CDR3 region: CASSEGEQGNEAFF. CDR3 in DNA: TGTGCCAGCAGTGAAGGTGAACAGGGTAATGAAGCTTTCTTT. The chain couples TRBV6-1 to TRBJ1-1; D might be TRBD1 (6 bases). The CDR3 is made up of 14 amino acids. Trimming took off 1 base at V and 7 bases at J, with 13 bases between the two ends. The V gene's germline CDR1 is MNHNS and CDR2 SASEGT.

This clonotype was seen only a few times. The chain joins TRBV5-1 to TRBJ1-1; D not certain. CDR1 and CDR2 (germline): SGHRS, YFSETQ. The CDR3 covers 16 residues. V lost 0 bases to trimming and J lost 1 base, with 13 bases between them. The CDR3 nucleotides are TGCGCCAGCAGCTTGGCCTCTAAAGGGAGGAACACTGAAGCTTTCTTT. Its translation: CASSLASKGRNTEAFF.

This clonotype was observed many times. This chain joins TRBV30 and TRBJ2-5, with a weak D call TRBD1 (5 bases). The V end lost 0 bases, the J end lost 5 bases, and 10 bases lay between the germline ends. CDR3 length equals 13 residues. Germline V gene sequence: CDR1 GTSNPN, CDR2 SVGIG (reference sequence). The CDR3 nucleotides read TGTGCCTGGAGTGTATCCAGGGTTGAGACCCAGTACTTC. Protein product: CAWSVSRVETQYF.

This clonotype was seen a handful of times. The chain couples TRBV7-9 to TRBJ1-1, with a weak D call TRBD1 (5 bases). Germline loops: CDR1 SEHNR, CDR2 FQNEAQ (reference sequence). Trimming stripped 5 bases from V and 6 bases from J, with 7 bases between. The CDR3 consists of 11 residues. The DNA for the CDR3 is TGTGCCAGCAGCACAGGAGCTGAAGCTTTCTTT. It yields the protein CASSTGAEAFF.

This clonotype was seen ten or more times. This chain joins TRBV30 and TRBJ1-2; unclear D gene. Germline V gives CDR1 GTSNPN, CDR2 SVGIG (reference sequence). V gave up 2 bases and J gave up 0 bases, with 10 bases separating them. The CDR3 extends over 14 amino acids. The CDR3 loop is CAWSNQFANYGYTF. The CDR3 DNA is TGTGCCTGGAGTAACCAATTTGCTAACTATGGCTACACCTTC.

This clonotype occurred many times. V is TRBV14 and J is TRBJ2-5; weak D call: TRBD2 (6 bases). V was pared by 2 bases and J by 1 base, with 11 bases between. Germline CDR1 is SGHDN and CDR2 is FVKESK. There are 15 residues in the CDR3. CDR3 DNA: TGTGCCAGCAGCCAAACGGGGGTACCCCAAGAGACCCAGTACTTC. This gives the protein CASSQTGVPQETQYF. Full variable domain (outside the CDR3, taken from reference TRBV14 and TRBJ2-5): EAGVTQFPSHSVIEKGQTVTLRCDPISGHDNLYWYRRVMGKEIKFLLHFVKESKQDESGMPNNRFLAERTGGTYSTLKVQPAELEDSGVYFCASSQTGVPQETQYFGPGTRLLVL.

The CDR3 sequence: CSTRGGSGELFF. The CDR3 DNA follows: TGCAGTACCCGGGGGGGAAGCGGGGAGCTGTTTTTT. The rearrangement links TRBV20-1 to TRBJ2-2; 8 nucleotides line up with TRBD2. Trimming cost V 8 bases and J 7 bases; bases outside gene matches: 6. The CDR3 length is 12 residues. The germline V gene encodes CDR1 DFQATT and CDR2 SNEGSKA (reference sequence).

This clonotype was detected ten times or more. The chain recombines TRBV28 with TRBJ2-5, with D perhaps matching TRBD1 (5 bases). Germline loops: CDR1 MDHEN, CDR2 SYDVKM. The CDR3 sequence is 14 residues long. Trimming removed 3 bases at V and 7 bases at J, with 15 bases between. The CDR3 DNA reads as TGTGCCAGCAGTTTGACAGAATTGCAGGGGACCCAGTACTTC. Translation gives CASSLTELQGTQYF.

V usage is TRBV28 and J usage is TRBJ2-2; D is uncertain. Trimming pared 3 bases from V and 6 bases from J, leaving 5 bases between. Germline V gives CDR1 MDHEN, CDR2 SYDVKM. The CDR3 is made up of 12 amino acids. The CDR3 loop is CASSFSPGELFF. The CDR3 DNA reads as TGTGCCAGCAGTTTCTCACCCGGGGAGCTGTTTTTT.

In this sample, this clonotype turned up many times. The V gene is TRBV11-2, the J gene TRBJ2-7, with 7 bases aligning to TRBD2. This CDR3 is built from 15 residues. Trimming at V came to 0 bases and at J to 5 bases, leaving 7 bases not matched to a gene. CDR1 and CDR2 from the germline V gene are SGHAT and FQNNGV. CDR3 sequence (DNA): TGTGCCAGCAGCTTAGAGCGGGAGCGGTTCGACGAGCAGTACTTC. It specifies CASSLERERFDEQYF.

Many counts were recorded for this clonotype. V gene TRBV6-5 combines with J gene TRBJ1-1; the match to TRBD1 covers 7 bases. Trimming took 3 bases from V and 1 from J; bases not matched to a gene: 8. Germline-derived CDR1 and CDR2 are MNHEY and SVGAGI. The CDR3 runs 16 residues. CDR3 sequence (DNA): TGTGCCAGCAGTTATCTACAGGGGAAGGGGAACACTGAAGCTTTCTTT. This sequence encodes CASSYLQGKGNTEAFF.

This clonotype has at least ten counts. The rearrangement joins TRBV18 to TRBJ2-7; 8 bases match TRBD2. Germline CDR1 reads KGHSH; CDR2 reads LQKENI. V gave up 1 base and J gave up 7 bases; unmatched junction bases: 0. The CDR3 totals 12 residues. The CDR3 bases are TGTGCCAGCTCACCACAGCGGGAGGAGCAGTACTTC. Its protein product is CASSPQREEQYF.

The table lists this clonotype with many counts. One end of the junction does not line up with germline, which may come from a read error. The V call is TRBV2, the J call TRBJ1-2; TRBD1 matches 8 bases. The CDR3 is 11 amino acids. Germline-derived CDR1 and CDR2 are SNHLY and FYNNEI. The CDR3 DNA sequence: TGTGTCAGCAGGGGGCTGGATGGCTACACCTTC. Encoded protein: CVSRGLDGYTF.

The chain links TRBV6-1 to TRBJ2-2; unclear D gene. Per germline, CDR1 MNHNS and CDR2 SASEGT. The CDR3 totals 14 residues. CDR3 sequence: CVPGYKLRTGELFF. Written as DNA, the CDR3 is TGTGTGCCCGGGTATAAGCTGAGGACCGGGGAGCTGTTTTTT.

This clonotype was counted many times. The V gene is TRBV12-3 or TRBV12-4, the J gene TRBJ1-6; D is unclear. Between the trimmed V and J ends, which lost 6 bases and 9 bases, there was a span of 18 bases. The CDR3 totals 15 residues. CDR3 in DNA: TGTGCCAGCAGCCCCGGGCCCACGACGGTTTCACCCCTCCACTTT. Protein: CASSPGPTTVSPLHF.

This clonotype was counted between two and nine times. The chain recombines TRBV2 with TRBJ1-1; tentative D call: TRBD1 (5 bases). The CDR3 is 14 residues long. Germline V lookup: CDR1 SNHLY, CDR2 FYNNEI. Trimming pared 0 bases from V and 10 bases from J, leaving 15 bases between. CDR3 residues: CASSEARDEGRAFF. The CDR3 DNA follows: TGTGCCAGCAGTGAAGCTAGGGACGAAGGGAGAGCTTTCTTT.

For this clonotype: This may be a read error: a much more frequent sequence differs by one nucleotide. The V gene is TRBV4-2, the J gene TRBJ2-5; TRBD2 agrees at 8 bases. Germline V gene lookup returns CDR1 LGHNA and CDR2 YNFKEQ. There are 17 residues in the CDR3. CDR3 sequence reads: CASSQSLHGGGQGTQYF. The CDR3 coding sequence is TGTGCCAGCAGCCAATCTCTTCACGGGGGGGGCCAAGGGACCCAGTACTTC.

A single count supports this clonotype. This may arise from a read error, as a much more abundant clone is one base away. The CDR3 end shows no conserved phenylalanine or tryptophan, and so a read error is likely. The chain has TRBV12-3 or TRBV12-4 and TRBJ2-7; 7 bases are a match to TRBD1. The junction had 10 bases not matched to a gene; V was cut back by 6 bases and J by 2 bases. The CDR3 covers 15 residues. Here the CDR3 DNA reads TGTGCCAGCAGCTGCGGACAGGTGAAAACCTACGAGCAGTACTAC. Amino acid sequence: CASSCGQVKTYEQYY.

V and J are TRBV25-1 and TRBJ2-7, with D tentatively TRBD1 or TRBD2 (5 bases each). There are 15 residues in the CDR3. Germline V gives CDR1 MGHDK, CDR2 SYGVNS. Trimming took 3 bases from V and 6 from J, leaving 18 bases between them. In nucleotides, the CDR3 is TGTGCCAGCAGTGAGAACGGGGCGGTCCTTGGCGAGCAGTACTTC. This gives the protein CASSENGAVLGEQYF.

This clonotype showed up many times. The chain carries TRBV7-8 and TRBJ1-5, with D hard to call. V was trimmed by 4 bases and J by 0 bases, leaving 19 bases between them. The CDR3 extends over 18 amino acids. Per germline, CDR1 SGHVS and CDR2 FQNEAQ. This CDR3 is CASSWFMPLNPSNQPQHF. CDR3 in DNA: TGTGCCAGCAGCTGGTTTATGCCCCTAAACCCTAGCAATCAGCCCCAGCATTTT.

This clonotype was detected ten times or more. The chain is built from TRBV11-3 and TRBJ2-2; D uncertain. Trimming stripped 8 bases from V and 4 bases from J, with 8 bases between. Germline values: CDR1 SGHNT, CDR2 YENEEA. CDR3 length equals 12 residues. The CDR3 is CASFILTGELFF. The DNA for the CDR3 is TGTGCCAGCTTCATCCTCACCGGGGAGCTGTTTTTT.

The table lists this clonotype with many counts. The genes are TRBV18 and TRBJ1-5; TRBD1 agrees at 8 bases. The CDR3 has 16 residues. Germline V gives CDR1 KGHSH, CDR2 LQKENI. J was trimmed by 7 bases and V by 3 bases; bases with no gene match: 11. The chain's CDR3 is CASSPFGQGERQPQHF. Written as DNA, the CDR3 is TGTGCCAGCTCACCCTTTGGACAGGGAGAAAGGCAGCCCCAGCATTTT.

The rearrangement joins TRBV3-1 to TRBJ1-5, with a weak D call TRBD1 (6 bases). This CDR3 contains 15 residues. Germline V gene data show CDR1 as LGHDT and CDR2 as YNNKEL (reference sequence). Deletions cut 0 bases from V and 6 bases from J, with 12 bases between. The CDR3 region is CASSQDLGAGQPQHF. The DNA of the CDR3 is TGTGCCAGCAGCCAAGATCTGGGGGCTGGTCAGCCCCAGCATTTT.

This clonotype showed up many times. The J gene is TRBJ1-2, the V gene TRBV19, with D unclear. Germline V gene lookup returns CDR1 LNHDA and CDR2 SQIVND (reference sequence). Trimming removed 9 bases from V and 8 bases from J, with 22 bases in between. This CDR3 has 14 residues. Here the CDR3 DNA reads TGTGCCAGCGCCCGCCCCGGGCGGAGCGGGGGCTACACCTTC. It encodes CASARPGRSGGYTF.

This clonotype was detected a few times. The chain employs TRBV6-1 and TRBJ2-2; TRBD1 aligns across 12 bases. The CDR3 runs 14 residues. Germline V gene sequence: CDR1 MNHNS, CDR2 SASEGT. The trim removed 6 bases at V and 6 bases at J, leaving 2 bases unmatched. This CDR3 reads CASSGTGGAGELFF. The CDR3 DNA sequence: TGTGCCAGCAGCGGGACAGGGGGCGCCGGGGAGCTGTTTTTT.

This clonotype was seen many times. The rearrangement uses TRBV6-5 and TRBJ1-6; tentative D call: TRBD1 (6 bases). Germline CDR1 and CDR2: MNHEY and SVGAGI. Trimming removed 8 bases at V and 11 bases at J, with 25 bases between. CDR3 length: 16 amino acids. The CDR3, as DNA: TGTGCCAGCTCCGACGGGGGGGGGGCGAGGAATGCACCCCTCCACTTT. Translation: CASSDGGGARNAPLHF.

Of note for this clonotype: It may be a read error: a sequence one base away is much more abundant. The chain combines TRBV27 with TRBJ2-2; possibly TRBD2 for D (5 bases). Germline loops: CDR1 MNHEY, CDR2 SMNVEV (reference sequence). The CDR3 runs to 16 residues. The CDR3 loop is CASSLAASPNTGELCF. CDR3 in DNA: TGTGCCAGCAGTTTGGCGGCTAGTCCTAACACCGGGGAGCTGTGTTTT.

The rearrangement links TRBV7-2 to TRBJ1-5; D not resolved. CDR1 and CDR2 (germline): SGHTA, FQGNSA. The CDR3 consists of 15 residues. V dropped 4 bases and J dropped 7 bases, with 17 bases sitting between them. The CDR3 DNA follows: TGTGCCAGCAGCTCTACCGGGAACTCGGTGCAGCCCCAGCATTTT. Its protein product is CASSSTGNSVQPQHF. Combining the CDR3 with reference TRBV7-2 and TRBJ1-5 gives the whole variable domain GAGVSQSPSNKVTEKGKDVELRCDPISGHTALYWYRQSLGQGLEFLIYFQGNSAPDKSGLPSDRFSAERTGGSVSTLTIQRTQQEDSAVYLCASSSTGNSVQPQHFGDGTRLSIL.

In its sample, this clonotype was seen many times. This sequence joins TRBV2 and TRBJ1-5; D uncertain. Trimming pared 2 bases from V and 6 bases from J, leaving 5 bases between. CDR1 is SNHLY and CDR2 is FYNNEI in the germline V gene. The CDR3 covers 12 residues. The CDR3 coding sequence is TGTGCCAGCAGTGAATACGGTCAGCCCCAGCATTTT. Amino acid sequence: CASSEYGQPQHF.

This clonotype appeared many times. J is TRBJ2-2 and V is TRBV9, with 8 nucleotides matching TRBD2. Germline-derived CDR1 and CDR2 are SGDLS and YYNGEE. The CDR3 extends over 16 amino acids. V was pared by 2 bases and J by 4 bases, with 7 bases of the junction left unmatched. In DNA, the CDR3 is TGTGCCAGCAGCGTGGGGGCTAGCGGGCGCACCGGGGAGCTGTTTTTT. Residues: CASSVGASGRTGELFF.